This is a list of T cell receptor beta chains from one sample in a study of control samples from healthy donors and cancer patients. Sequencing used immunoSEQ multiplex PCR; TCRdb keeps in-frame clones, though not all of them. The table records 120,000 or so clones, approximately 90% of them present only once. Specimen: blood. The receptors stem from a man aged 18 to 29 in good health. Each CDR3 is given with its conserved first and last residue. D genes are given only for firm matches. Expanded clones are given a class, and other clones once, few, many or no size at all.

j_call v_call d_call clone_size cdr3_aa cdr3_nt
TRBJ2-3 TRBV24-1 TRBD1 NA CATSDGGTGVRDTQYF TGTGCCACCAGTGATGGGGGGACAGGGGTTCGGGATACGCAGTATTTT
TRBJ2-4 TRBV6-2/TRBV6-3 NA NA CASSRAGGGIQYF TGTGCCAGCAGTCGTGCTGGGGGCGGCATTCAGTACTTC
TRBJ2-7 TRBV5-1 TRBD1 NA CASSFGTGGYEQYF TGCGCCAGCAGCTTCGGGACAGGAGGCTACGAGCAGTACTTC
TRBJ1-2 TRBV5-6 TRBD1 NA CASSNPTGAYGYTF TGTGCCAGCAGTAACCCCACAGGGGCCTATGGCTACACCTTC
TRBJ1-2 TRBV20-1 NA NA CSASLLQGYGYTF TGCAGTGCTAGTCTCCTGCAGGGCTATGGCTACACCTTC
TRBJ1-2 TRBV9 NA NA CASSVGRADYGYTF TGTGCCAGCAGCGTAGGTAGGGCCGACTATGGCTACACCTTC
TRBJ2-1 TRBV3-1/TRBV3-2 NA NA CASSRGGRNEQFF TGTGCCAGCAGCCGGGGCGGACGGAATGAGCAGTTCTTC
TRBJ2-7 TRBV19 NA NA CASKLGAGSYEQYF TGTGCCAGTAAGCTTGGGGCCGGTTCCTACGAGCAGTACTTC
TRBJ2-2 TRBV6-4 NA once CASSPSRAGTGELFF TGTGCCAGCAGCCCATCCCGGGCCGGGACCGGGGAGCTGTTTTTT
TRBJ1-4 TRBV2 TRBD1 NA CASSELPPGGGDEKLFF TGTGCCAGCAGTGAACTACCCCCGGGAGGGGGCGATGAAAAACTGTTTTTT
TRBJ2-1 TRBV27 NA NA CASSLWGNQGGNEQFF TGTGCCAGCAGTTTATGGGGGAACCAGGGTGGCAATGAGCAGTTCTTC
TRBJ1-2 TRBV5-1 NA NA CASSLDREGYGYTF TGCGCCAGCAGCTTGGACAGAGAAGGATATGGCTACACCTTC
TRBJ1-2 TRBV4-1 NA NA CASSQVMRQRSGGYTF TGCGCCAGCAGCCAAGTTATGCGACAGCGGTCGGGAGGCTACACCTTC
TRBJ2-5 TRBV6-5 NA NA CASSGGLPNQETQYF TGTGCCAGCAGCGGGGGCCTACCAAACCAAGAGACCCAGTACTTC
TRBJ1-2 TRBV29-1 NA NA CSVVRDTDYGYTF TGCAGCGTCGTCCGGGACACGGACTATGGCTACACCTTC
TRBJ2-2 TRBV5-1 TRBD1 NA CASSLEGQVYTGELFF TGCGCCAGCAGCTTGGAGGGACAGGTGTACACCGGGGAGCTGTTTTTT
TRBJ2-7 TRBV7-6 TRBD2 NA CASSLERRGAAYEQYF TGTGCCAGCAGCTTAGAGCGGCGGGGGGCGGCCTACGAGCAGTACTTC
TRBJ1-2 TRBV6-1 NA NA CASSEEEFNYGYTF TGTGCCAGCAGTGAAGAAGAGTTTAACTATGGCTACACCTTC
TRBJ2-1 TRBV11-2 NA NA CASSLDRGSYNEQFF TGTGCCAGCAGCTTAGATCGCGGCAGCTACAATGAGCAGTTCTTC
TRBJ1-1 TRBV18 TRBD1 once CASSLRQGEAFF TGTGCCAGCTCACTTCGACAGGGGGAAGCTTTCTTT
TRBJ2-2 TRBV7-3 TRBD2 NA CASSKTSGGYTGELFF TGTGCCAGCAGCAAAACTAGCGGGGGGTACACCGGGGAGCTGTTTTTT
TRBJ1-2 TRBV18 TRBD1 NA CASSPATGGGGYTF TGTGCCAGCTCACCTGCAACAGGGGGCGGGGGCTACACCTTC
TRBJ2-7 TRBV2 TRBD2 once CASSAGGSPYEQYF TGTGCCAGCAGTGCGGGCGGGAGTCCCTACGAGCAGTACTTC
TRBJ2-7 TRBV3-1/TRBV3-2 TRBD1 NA CASSQDGDSSYEQYF TGTGCCAGCAGCCAAGATGGGGACAGCTCCTACGAGCAGTACTTC
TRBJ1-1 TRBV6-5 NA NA CASREGQPNTEAFF TGTGCCAGCAGGGAGGGACAACCGAACACTGAAGCTTTCTTT
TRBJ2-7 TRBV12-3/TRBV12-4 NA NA CASHLRGSYEQYF TGTGCCAGTCATCTTAGGGGATCCTACGAGCAGTACTTC
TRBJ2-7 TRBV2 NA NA CASSDRVNPYEQYF TGTGCCAGCAGTGATCGGGTGAATCCCTACGAGCAGTACTTC
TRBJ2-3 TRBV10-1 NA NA CASSESTPGDTDTQYF TGCGCCAGCAGTGAGTCGACACCTGGGGACACAGATACGCAGTATTTT
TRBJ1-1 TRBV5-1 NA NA CASSLISRTEAFF TGCGCCAGCAGCTTAATCTCGCGTACTGAAGCTTTCTTT
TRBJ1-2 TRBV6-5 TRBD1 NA CASSSRTGGIGYTF TGTGCCAGCAGTTCTCGGACAGGGGGCATCGGCTACACCTTC
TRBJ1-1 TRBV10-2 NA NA CASSSRDSKAFF TGCGCCAGCAGCAGCCGGGACTCGAAGGCTTTCTTT
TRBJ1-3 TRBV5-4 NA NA CASSPDSATSGNTIYF TGTGCCAGCAGCCCAGACAGCGCTACCTCTGGAAACACCATATATTTT
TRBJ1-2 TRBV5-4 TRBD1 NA CASSSRTGDYGCTF TGTGCCAGCAGCTCGCGGACAGGGGACTATGGCTGCACCTTC
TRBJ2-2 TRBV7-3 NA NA CASSLSSSYTGELFF TGTGCCAGCAGCTTATCCAGCTCGTACACCGGGGAGCTGTTTTTT
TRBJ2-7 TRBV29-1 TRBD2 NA CSVGGGRHELPYEQYF TGCAGCGTTGGCGGGGGGAGACACGAGCTTCCCTACGAGCAGTACTTC
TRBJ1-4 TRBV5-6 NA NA CASSLRRQLNEKLFF TGTGCCAGCAGCTTGCGGCGTCAGCTTAATGAAAAACTGTTTTTT
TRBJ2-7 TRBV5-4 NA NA CASSSGGYEQYF TGTGCCAGCAGCTCAGGGGGGTACGAGCAGTACTTC
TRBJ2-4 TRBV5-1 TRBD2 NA CASAVGGGPKNIQYF TGCGCCAGCGCGGTTGGCGGGGGTCCCAAAAACATTCAGTACTTC
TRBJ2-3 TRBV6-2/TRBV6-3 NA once CASSDRDMIPDTQYF TGTGCCAGCAGCGATAGGGACATGATACCAGATACGCAGTATTTT
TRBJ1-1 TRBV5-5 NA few CASSLAGGATEAFF TGTGCCAGCAGCTTGGCCGGAGGGGCCACTGAAGCTTTCTTT
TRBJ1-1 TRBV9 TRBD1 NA CASSARGQPTEAFF TGTGCCAGCAGCGCACGGGGACAGCCCACTGAAGCTTTCTTT
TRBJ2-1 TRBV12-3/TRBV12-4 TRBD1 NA CASSLEQGSEQFF TGTGCCAGCAGCCTAGAACAGGGGAGTGAGCAGTTCTTC
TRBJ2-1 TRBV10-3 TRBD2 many CAIGTSGTYNEQFF TGTGCCATCGGCACTAGCGGGACGTACAATGAGCAGTTCTTC
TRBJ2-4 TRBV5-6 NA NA CASSLFGLLLAKNIQYF TGTGCCAGCAGCTTGTTCGGACTACTACTAGCCAAAAACATTCAGTACTTC
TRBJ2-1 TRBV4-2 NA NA CASSQERLDEQFF TGTGCCAGCAGCCAAGAGAGGTTGGATGAGCAGTTCTTC
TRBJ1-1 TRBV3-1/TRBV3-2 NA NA CASSQRGGFSTEAFF TGTGCCAGCAGCCAACGGGGGGGCTTTAGCACTGAAGCTTTCTTT
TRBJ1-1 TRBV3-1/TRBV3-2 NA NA CASSQATTNTEAFF TGTGCCAGCAGCCAAGCAACTACTAACACTGAAGCTTTCTTT
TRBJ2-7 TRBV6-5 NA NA CASSFMGQGIKQYF TGTGCCAGCAGTTTCATGGGCCAAGGAATTAAGCAGTACTTC
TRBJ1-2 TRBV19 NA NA CASSISKMYGYTF TGTGCCAGTAGTATATCGAAAATGTATGGCTACACCTTC
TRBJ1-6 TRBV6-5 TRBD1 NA CASSYKQGMDSPLHF TGTGCCAGCAGTTACAAACAGGGGATGGATTCACCCCTCCACTTT
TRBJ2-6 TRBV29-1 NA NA CSVLELGSGANVLTF TGCAGCGTCCTGGAGCTGGGCTCTGGGGCCAACGTCCTGACTTTC
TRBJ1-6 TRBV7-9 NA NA CASSLPWDSPLHF TGTGCCAGCAGCTTACCGTGGGATTCACCCCTCCACTTT
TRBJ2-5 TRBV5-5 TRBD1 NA CASSLASDRGRETQYF TGTGCCAGCAGCTTGGCCTCCGACAGGGGGCGTGAGACCCAGTACTTC
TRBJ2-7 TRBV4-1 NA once CASSQESGASYEQYF TGCGCCAGCAGCCAAGAGTCTGGGGCCTCCTACGAGCAGTACTTC
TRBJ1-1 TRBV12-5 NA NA CASGLHPNTEAFF TGTGCTAGTGGTTTACACCCTAACACTGAAGCTTTCTTT
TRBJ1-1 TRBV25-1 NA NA CASIGRWGVKAFF TGTGCCAGCATCGGTCGGTGGGGAGTGAAAGCTTTCTTT
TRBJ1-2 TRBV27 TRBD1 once CASSLGQGYDGYTF TGTGCCAGCAGCCTAGGACAGGGATACGATGGCTACACCTTC
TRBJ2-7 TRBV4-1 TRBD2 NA CASSQASGGFYEQYF TGCGCCAGCAGCCAAGCGAGCGGGGGGTTCTACGAGCAGTACTTC